Detailed here is one T cell receptor beta chain. Its target is not known. The sample comes from a study of T cell repertoires in cytomegalovirus infection. Across the study: In public TCR beta signatures, there were indications of both CMV infection and matching HLA type.

The CDR3 consists of 13 residues. From germline, CDR1 is MGHDK and CDR2 SYGVNS. Trimming removed 6 bases at V and 2 bases at J, with 10 bases between. MiXCR was run by TCRdb on the reads, yielding one entry per CDR3 protein. The profile shows approximately 200,000 distinct CDR3 sequences, approximately 22% of them singletons. General study points: HLA-C-restricted TCR beta clonotypes specific for CMV led the ex vivo response. Summed frequency of shared TCR beta families picked out CMV carriers who also had the relevant HLA.

Sequencing input: CD8+ T cells from PBMCs. The V call is TRBV25-1, the J call TRBJ1-1; D not certain. The receptor's source is a human donor in good health (CMV status not recorded). Some clones in this sample may be carry-over from other donors' samples. DNA for the CDR3: TGTGCCAGCAGGTCGGAGGGTAACACTGAAGCTTTCTTT. It codes for CASRSEGNTEAFF. Based on the CDR3 plus reference TRBV25-1 and TRBJ1-1, the full variable domain is EADIYQTPRYLVIGTGKKITLECSQTMGHDKMYWYQQDPGMELHLIHYSYGVNSTEKGDLSSESTVSRIRTEHFPLTLESARPSHTSQYLCASRSEGNTEAFFGQGTRLTVV.